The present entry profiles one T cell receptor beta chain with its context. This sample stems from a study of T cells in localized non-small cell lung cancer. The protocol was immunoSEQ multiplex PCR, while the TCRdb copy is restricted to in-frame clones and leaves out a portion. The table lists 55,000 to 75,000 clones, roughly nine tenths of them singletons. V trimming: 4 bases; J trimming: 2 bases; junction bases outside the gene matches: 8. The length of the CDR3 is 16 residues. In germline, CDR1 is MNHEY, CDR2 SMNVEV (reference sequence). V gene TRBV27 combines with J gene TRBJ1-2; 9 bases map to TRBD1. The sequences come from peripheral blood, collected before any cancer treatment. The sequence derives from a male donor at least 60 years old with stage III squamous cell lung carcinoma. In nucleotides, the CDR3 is TGTGCCAGCAGTTGGGACAGGGCAGGGATCAACTATGGCTACACCTTC. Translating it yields CASSWDRAGINYGYTF.